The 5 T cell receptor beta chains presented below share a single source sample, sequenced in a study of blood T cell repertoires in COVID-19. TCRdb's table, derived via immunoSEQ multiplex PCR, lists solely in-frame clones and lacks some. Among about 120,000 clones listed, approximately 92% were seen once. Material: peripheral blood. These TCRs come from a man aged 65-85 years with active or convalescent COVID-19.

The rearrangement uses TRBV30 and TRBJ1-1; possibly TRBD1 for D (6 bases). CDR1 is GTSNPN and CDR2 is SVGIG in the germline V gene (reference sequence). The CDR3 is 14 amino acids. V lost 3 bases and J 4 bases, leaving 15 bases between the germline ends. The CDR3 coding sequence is TGTGCCTGGAGCTCAGGGGTGGGAAGCACTGAAGCTTTCTTT. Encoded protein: CAWSSGVGSTEAFF.

CDR3: CASRGAGGSRNEQFF. The CDR3 bases are TGCGCCAGCAGAGGAGCGGGAGGAAGTCGGAATGAGCAGTTCTTC. The rearrangement joins TRBV5-1 to TRBJ2-1, with 9 bases aligning to TRBD2. CDR3 length: 15 residues. Germline V gives CDR1 SGHRS, CDR2 YFSETQ. V lost 5 bases and J lost 7; bases outside the gene matches: 10.

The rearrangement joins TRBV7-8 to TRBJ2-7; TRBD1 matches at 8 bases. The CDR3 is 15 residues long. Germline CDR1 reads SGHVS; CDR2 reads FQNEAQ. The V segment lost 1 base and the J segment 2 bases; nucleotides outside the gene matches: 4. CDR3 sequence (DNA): TGTGCCAGCAGCTTAGAACAGGGGGGCCCCTACGAGCAGTACTTC. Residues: CASSLEQGGPYEQYF. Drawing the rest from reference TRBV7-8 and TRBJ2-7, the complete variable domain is GAGVSQSPRYKVAKRGQDVALRCDPISGHVSLFWYQQALGQGPEFLTYFQNEAQLDKSGLPSDRFFAERPEGSVSTLKIQRTQQEDSAVYLCASSLEQGGPYEQYFGPGTRLTVT.

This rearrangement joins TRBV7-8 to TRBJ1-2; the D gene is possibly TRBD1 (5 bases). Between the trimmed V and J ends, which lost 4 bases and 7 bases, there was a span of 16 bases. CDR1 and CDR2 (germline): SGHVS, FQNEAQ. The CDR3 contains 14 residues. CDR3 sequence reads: CASSSAGVPSGYTF. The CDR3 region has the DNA TGTGCCAGCAGCTCCGCGGGGGTCCCCTCTGGCTACACCTTC.

The CDR3 DNA reads TGTGCCAGCAGTGCCAGGGTGAACACTGAAGCTTTCTTT. Translation: CASSARVNTEAFF. This chain connects TRBV12-3 or TRBV12-4 to TRBJ1-1; D is perhaps TRBD1 (5 bases). Trimming cost V 5 bases and J 0 bases, with 7 bases left between them. The CDR3 is made up of 13 amino acids.